This record concerns one TCR beta chain sequence. Other DNA sequences in the same sample also yield this CDR3. Between the trimmed V and J ends, which lost 1 base and 8 bases, there was a span of 11 bases. This CDR3 is 14 amino acids long. CDR1 LNHDA and CDR2 SQIVND come from the germline V gene (reference sequence). This sample stems from a study of blood T cell repertoires in COVID-19. Whole-study context: PBMCs, B-cell-depleted T cells, or T cells provided the cDNA or gDNA that made up the material.

Authors' processing steps: Amplification from reference gene primers served as the basis for estimated nucleated cell counts. Profiled with immunoSEQ multiplex PCR; TCRdb holds only in-frame clones, not every one. V, J and clone size derive from that table, while D and trimming were established from the DNA sequence. The repertoire consists of 150,000 or so clones, with almost 85% occurring once and the leading ten covering about 15%. Sequencing was performed on peripheral blood. The chain recombines TRBV19 with TRBJ1-4; a possible D gene is TRBD1 (6 bases). This receptor was identified in a human donor with acute or convalescent COVID-19. The donor label of this sample is uncertain. The CDR3 loop reads CASSIGRDREKLFF. CDR3 bases: TGTGCCAGTAGTATAGGACGAGACAGGGAAAAACTGTTTTTT.